The entry below gives a single T cell receptor beta chain sequence along with its context. No antigen is known for it. Looked up from germline, CDR1 is SEHNR and CDR2 is FQNEAQ (reference sequence). J gave up 2 bases and V 6 bases, and 7 bases lay outside the gene matches. CDR3 size: 15 residues. TCRs were sequenced from a few patients responding to pembrolizumab. The sample originates from a study of PD-1 blockade in mismatch repair-deficient tumors. Study context: Enrolled about 2012-2016, patients had progressing, pretreated mismatch repair-deficient cancers of about a dozen types. Study outcomes and limitations: Tumor-resident clones, often undetectable pretreatment in blood, expanded then contracted after pembrolizumab.

Some clones are missing from TCRdb's copy, which holds only in-frame ones; the method was immunoSEQ multiplex PCR. Here the sample spans approximately 40,000 clones, around 75% being singletons. The chain employs TRBV7-9 and TRBJ2-3; TRBD2 matches 8 bases. This sequence was found in an adult with mismatch repair-deficient cancer. The specimen comprised peripheral blood, sampled 4 weeks after starting pembrolizumab. The CDR3 sequence is CASRLSGTNTDTQYF. The CDR3 nucleotides are TGTGCCAGCAGACTTAGCGGGACCAACACAGATACGCAGTATTTT.